This T cell receptor (beta chain) was sequenced in a study of T cell repertoires in cytomegalovirus infection. TCRdb re-called the reads through MiXCR, storing one row per CDR3 protein. This table holds about 350,000 distinct CDR3 sequences, about a third found once. A remark on this clonotype: The antigen is undetermined.

V gave up 4 bases and J gave up 2 bases, with 11 bases separating them. Per the germline V gene, CDR1 is SEHNR and CDR2 is FQNEAQ (reference sequence). The CDR3 is 15 residues long. The chain uses TRBV7-9 and TRBJ1-4; D not resolved. This clonotype was sampled from a human donor in good health (CMV status not recorded). Some clones in this sample may be carry-over from other donors' samples. The sequencing used cultured PBMCs, collected from culture after CMV antigen stimulation. The CDR3 nucleotides read TGTGCCAGCAGCTCCAGGAGGGAGACTAATGAAAAACTGTTTTTT. It is translated as CASSSRRETNEKLFF.